One sample yielded the 17 T cell receptor beta chains listed below, sequenced in a study of CD8 T cells in ankylosing spondylitis. TCRdb ran MiXCR on the 5' RACE reads and lists one entry per CDR3 protein. The profile covers about 510,000 distinct CDR3 sequences, with roughly 5.3% appearing a single time and roughly 3.3% taken by the ten largest. General study results and limits: In ankylosing spondylitis blood, a motif of several highly homologous TCR beta variants appeared characteristic.

Antigens of these TCRs are unknown. Sequenced material: blood, either unsorted or a sorted T cell fraction (not recorded which). The origin of the receptors is a male donor with ankylosing spondylitis.

This clonotype was found many times. The chain has TRBV4-1 and TRBJ2-6; D possibly matches TRBD1 or TRBD2 (5 bases each). The CDR3 covers 16 residues. Germline V gives CDR1 MGHRA, CDR2 YSYEKL. Between the trimmed V and J ends, which lost 5 bases and 2 bases, there was a span of 13 bases. The CDR3 loop reads CASSKLWGTGANVLTF. The CDR3 DNA reads TGCGCCAGCAGCAAGTTATGGGGGACTGGGGCCAACGTCCTGACTTTC.

This clonotype has a count of ten or more. The V and J genes are TRBV6-6 and TRBJ1-6, with a possible D match to TRBD1 (6 bases). V was shortened by 8 bases and J by 7 bases, with 12 bases between the two germline ends. The CDR3 contains 13 residues. The germline V gene has CDR1 MNHNY and CDR2 SVGAGI (reference sequence). The CDR3 DNA sequence: TGTGCCAGCGTCGAAAGGGGGAATTCACCCCTCCACTTT. Amino acid sequence: CASVERGNSPLHF.

There are a few counts of this clonotype. The genes are TRBV9 and TRBJ2-7, with a weak D call TRBD1 (6 bases). The germline V gene has CDR1 SGDLS and CDR2 YYNGEE. This CDR3 region has 16 residues. Trimming left V 0 bases short and J 4 bases short, with 17 bases between. The CDR3, as DNA: TGTGCCAGCAGCGTAGCTTGGAGGACAGCCCCATACGAGCAGTACTTC. It specifies CASSVAWRTAPYEQYF.

This clonotype has a count of ten or more. The chain carries TRBV20-1 and TRBJ2-7; D is unclear. The CDR3 consists of 13 residues. Germline V CDR1 and CDR2: DFQATT, SNEGSKA (reference sequence). Trimming pared 1 base from V and 4 bases from J, leaving 11 bases between. This chain's CDR3 is CSARGTSKYEQYF. CDR3 DNA sequence: TGCAGTGCTAGAGGGACCTCGAAATACGAGCAGTACTTC.

The gene calls are TRBV10-3 and TRBJ1-4; tentative D call: TRBD1 (5 bases). The CDR3 sequence is 16 residues long. CDR1 is ENHRY, CDR2 SYGVKD, per germline. Between the trimmed V and J ends, which lost 3 bases and 0 bases, there was a span of 11 bases. CDR3 nucleotides: TGTGCCATCAGTGATACAGGAGCAGCAACTAATGAAAAACTGTTTTTT. The encoded protein is CAISDTGAATNEKLFF.

This clonotype was counted at least ten times. V and J are TRBV20-1 and TRBJ2-7; the match to TRBD2 covers 8 bases. This CDR3 has 13 residues. Germline CDR1 is DFQATT and CDR2 is SNEGSKA (reference sequence). V gave up 6 bases and J gave up 6 bases; unmatched junction bases: 10. This chain's CDR3 is CSAELADKLEQYF. The CDR3 coding sequence is TGCAGTGCGGAACTAGCGGACAAACTCGAGCAGTACTTC.

This clonotype occurred many times. The J gene is TRBJ2-1, the V gene TRBV7-8, with 11 bases lining up with TRBD2. This CDR3 is 15 amino acids long. Germline values: CDR1 SGHVS, CDR2 FQNEAQ. V was pared by 1 base and J by 9 bases, with 5 bases of the junction left unmatched. The CDR3 spells CASSLGSGGVSEQFF. The CDR3 DNA reads as TGTGCCAGCAGCTTAGGTAGCGGGGGGGTTAGTGAGCAGTTCTTC. Together with reference TRBV7-8 and TRBJ2-1, the CDR3 gives the full variable domain: GAGVSQSPRYKVAKRGQDVALRCDPISGHVSLFWYQQALGQGPEFLTYFQNEAQLDKSGLPSDRFFAERPEGSVSTLKIQRTQQEDSAVYLCASSLGSGGVSEQFFGPGTRLTVL.

This clonotype has a count of ten or more. The chain is built from TRBV29-1 and TRBJ2-1, with 8 bases that match TRBD1. Per germline, CDR1 SQVTM and CDR2 ANQGSEA. V lost 3 bases and J lost 3; bases outside the gene matches: 7. The CDR3 runs 15 residues. DNA of the CDR3: TGCAGCGTTGATATTGGGACAGGCAACTACAATGAGCAGTTCTTC. Protein sequence: CSVDIGTGNYNEQFF.

This clonotype was seen repeatedly, ten times or more. The chain uses TRBV4-3 and TRBJ2-3; 7 bases agree with TRBD1. V gave up 3 bases and J gave up 2 bases; unmatched junction bases: 5. This CDR3 is 15 amino acids long. Germline-derived CDR1 and CDR2 are LGHNA and YSLEER. The CDR3 DNA is TGCGCCAGCAGCCATGGGACAGCACTCACAGATACGCAGTATTTT. It translates to CASSHGTALTDTQYF.

This clonotype was detected many times. The chain employs TRBV28 and TRBJ1-1; 8 positions match TRBD1. CDR1 is MDHEN, CDR2 SYDVKM, per germline. V lost 2 bases, J lost 1 base, and 6 bases stayed unmatched. This CDR3 has 16 residues. The CDR3 DNA reads as TGTGCCAGCAGTTTAAAGACAGGGGAAGGGAACACTGAAGCTTTCTTT. Translating gives CASSLKTGEGNTEAFF.

This clonotype was picked up many times. The genes are TRBV27 and TRBJ2-7; TRBD1 might be the D (5 bases). Germline CDR1 and CDR2: MNHEY and SMNVEV (reference sequence). This CDR3 is built from 12 residues. V gave up 8 bases and J gave up 1 base, with 9 bases separating them. CDR3: CASQGRSYEQYF. The CDR3 DNA sequence: TGTGCCAGCCAGGGCAGATCCTACGAGCAGTACTTC.

This clonotype was observed at least ten times. The V and J genes are TRBV7-6 and TRBJ2-3; tentative D call: TRBD2 (6 bases). V was trimmed by 2 bases and J by 2 bases, leaving 11 bases between them. The CDR3 is 15 amino acids. The germline V gene has CDR1 SGHVS and CDR2 FNYEAQ. DNA of the CDR3: TGTGCCAGCAGCTTAATTCGGGGGTCCACAGATACGCAGTATTTT. It encodes CASSLIRGSTDTQYF.

This chain connects TRBV2 to TRBJ2-7; TRBD2 matches at 14 bases. V was pared by 8 bases and J by 2 bases, with 5 bases of the junction left unmatched. The germline CDR1 and CDR2 sequences are SNHLY and FYNNEI. CDR3 length: 15 residues. The CDR3 spells CASGTSGRSTYEQYF. The DNA for the CDR3 is TGTGCCAGCGGGACTAGCGGGAGATCGACCTACGAGCAGTACTTC.

This clonotype was counted ten times or more. The V call is TRBV7-9, the J call TRBJ2-7; 10 positions match TRBD2. CDR3 size: 14 residues. The junction had 4 bases not matched to a gene; V was cut back by 4 bases and J by 4 bases. CDR1 and CDR2 from the germline V gene are SEHNR and FQNEAQ (reference sequence). CDR3 nucleotides: TGTGCCAGCAGCTCCCGGACTAGCGGATACGAGCAGTACTTC. Amino acid sequence: CASSSRTSGYEQYF. Full variable domain (outside the CDR3, taken from reference TRBV7-9 and TRBJ2-7): DTGVSQNPRHKITKRGQNVTFRCDPISEHNRLYWYRQTLGQGPEFLTYFQNEAQLEKSRLLSDRFSAERPKGSFSTLEIQRTEQGDSAMYLCASSSRTSGYEQYFGPGTRLTVT.

The chain links TRBV6-1 to TRBJ2-5, with TRBD2 identical over 7 bases. The germline gives CDR1 MNHNS, CDR2 SASEGT. With V trimmed by 7 bases and J by 1 base, 9 bases remained unmatched. The CDR3 has 15 residues. CDR3 in DNA: TGTGCCAGCAACCCGGGGGGTTGGGGCCAAGAGACCCAGTACTTC. Translation: CASNPGGWGQETQYF.

This clonotype showed up many times. This sequence joins TRBV27 and TRBJ1-5; TRBD1 matches 9 bases. CDR1 MNHEY and CDR2 SMNVEV come from the germline V gene (reference sequence). The CDR3 runs to 15 residues. Germline trimming cut 3 bases from V and 6 bases from J; bases unmatched to any gene: 6. The CDR3 loop reads CASSFGDRVGQPQHF. The DNA for the CDR3 is TGTGCCAGCAGTTTTGGGGACAGGGTAGGTCAGCCCCAGCATTTT.

This clonotype was detected ten times or more. The chain links TRBV24-1 to TRBJ2-1; 10 nucleotides match TRBD2. Looked up from germline, CDR1 is KGHDR and CDR2 is SFDVKD. The CDR3 runs to 15 residues. The trim removed 7 bases at V and 4 bases at J, leaving 6 bases unmatched. CDR3 region: CATSQAGGVYNEQFF. For the CDR3, the DNA is TGTGCCACCAGCCAAGCGGGAGGGGTTTACAATGAGCAGTTCTTC.